These 24 T cell receptor beta chains originate from one sample sequenced in a study of cytomegalovirus exposure and HLA in healthy donors. The study ran its PCR with 60 Vbeta and 13 Jbeta primers. Only in-frame clones appear in the TCRdb table, and some are missing; sequencing was by immunoSEQ multiplex PCR. This sample has over 95,000 clones, with around 77% found just once. Specimen: PBMCs. These receptors were collected from a man aged 40-49 years in good health and CMV-seronegative.

CDR3 sequence (DNA): TGCGCCAGCAGCTTGGTAGCGGGGATGGTCGGGGAGCTGTTTTTT. Protein: CASSLVAGMVGELFF. The chain is built from TRBV5-1 and TRBJ2-2; 8 bases line up with TRBD2. CDR3 length equals 15 residues. Germline-derived CDR1 and CDR2 are SGHRS and YFSETQ. Germline trimming cut 0 bases from V and 7 bases from J; bases unmatched to any gene: 5. The whole variable domain, remainder taken from reference TRBV5-1 and TRBJ2-2, is KAGVTQTPRYLIKTRGQQVTLSCSPISGHRSVSWYQQTPGQGLQFLFEYFSETQRNKGNFPGRFSGRQFSNSRSEMNVSTLELGDSALYLCASSLVAGMVGELFFGEGSRLTVL.

The table lists this clone with a count of one. The chain recombines TRBV21-1 with TRBJ1-4; the table assigns TRBD1, which was not confirmed against the DNA. TRBV21-1 constitutes a pseudogene. The CDR3 spans 20 residues. CDR3 in amino acids: CASSKELTGTGAWVEEKLFF. Here the CDR3 DNA reads TGTGCCAGCAGCAAAGAATTGACCGGGACAGGGGCTTGGGTTGAAGAAAAACTGTTTTTT.

This clone was seen a handful of times. The chain has TRBV29-1 and TRBJ1-5, with 8 positions matching TRBD1. V lost 4 bases, J lost 2 bases, and 4 bases stayed unmatched. Germline V gives CDR1 SQVTM, CDR2 ANQGSEA. This CDR3 contains 14 residues. The CDR3 loop reads CSVVTGEGNQPQHF. CDR3 DNA: TGCAGCGTTGTGACAGGGGAGGGCAATCAGCCCCAGCATTTT.

Only a few counts were recorded for this clone. This chain joins TRBV2 and TRBJ1-4; 10 bases match TRBD1. The V gene's germline CDR1 is SNHLY and CDR2 FYNNEI. The CDR3 loop spans 15 amino acids. The J segment lost 5 bases and the V segment lost 4 bases, leaving 4 bases of the junction unmatched. The CDR3 reads CASSVGDRGNEKLFF. The CDR3, as DNA: TGTGCCAGCAGTGTAGGGGACAGGGGAAATGAAAAACTGTTTTTT.

This chain links TRBV5-6 with TRBJ2-1, with 8 bases matching TRBD1. This CDR3 contains 16 residues. Losses at the gene ends were 1 base for V and 9 bases for J; bases not matched to a gene: 12. Germline V gives CDR1 SGHDT, CDR2 YYEEEE. The CDR3 nucleotides are TGTGCCAGCAGCTTGACCAGACAGGGGAATTACCCTGAGCAGTTCTTC. This codes for CASSLTRQGNYPEQFF.

The chain employs TRBV30 and TRBJ1-5, with TRBD1 identical over 7 bases. Germline assignment: CDR1 GTSNPN and CDR2 SVGIG (reference sequence). V shed 7 bases, J shed 4 bases, and the junction held 7 bases outside the gene matches. The CDR3 is 13 amino acids. CDR3 residues: CAYTGTENQPQHF. The CDR3 nucleotides read TGTGCCTACACCGGGACAGAGAATCAGCCCCAGCATTTT.

As DNA, the CDR3 is TGTGCCAGCAGCGCCGGGACAGGGTTCGGAAGCGGAAAACTGTTTTTT. Translating it yields CASSAGTGFGSGKLFF. The J gene is TRBJ1-4, the V gene TRBV11-3; 9 nucleotides align to TRBD1. CDR3 length equals 16 residues. Germline-derived CDR1 and CDR2 are SGHNT and YENEEA. The ends lost 5 bases at V and 10 bases at J; junction bases unmatched: 14.

J is TRBJ2-7 and V is TRBV7-8; D is perhaps TRBD2 (7 bases). The ends were cut back, 2 bases at V and 4 bases at J, with 12 bases in the middle. The CDR3 loop spans 14 amino acids. CDR1 SGHVS and CDR2 FQNEAQ come from the germline V gene. CDR3 region: CASSLKGGQYEQYF. In DNA form, the CDR3 reads TGTGCCAGCAGCTTAAAGGGGGGGCAGTACGAGCAGTACTTC.

V gene TRBV28 combines with J gene TRBJ2-7, with TRBD2 identical over 13 bases. Germline V gene data show CDR1 as MDHEN and CDR2 as SYDVKM. Unmatched junction bases numbered 5, after V lost 5 bases and J lost 1 base. The CDR3 has 16 amino acids. CDR3 loop: CASSLTSGGASYEQYF. CDR3 DNA sequence: TGTGCCAGCAGTCTTACTAGCGGGGGGGCTTCCTACGAGCAGTACTTC.

The chain employs TRBV30 and TRBJ2-7, with D possibly TRBD2 on 6 matching bases. Germline loops: CDR1 GTSNPN, CDR2 SVGIG (reference sequence). V shed 5 bases and J shed 3 bases, with 14 bases lying between them. The CDR3 is 13 residues long. In DNA form, the CDR3 reads TGTGCCTGGGGCGTCGGGACTGGCTACGAGCAGTACTTC. Protein: CAWGVGTGYEQYF.

This clone was seen only once. This chain connects TRBV5-6 to TRBJ1-3; D might be TRBD1 (6 bases). V was cut by 0 bases and J by 0 bases, with 13 bases left in between. CDR1 and CDR2 (germline): SGHDT, YYEEEE. CDR3 length: 17 amino acids. This CDR3 reads CASSLVAGGPSGNTIYF. CDR3 in DNA: TGTGCCAGCAGCTTGGTAGCGGGGGGCCCCTCTGGAAACACCATATATTTT.

The chain is built from TRBV4-1 and TRBJ2-7, with D hard to call. V lost 1 base to trimming and J lost 0 bases, with 10 bases between them. The CDR3 contains 15 residues. From germline, CDR1 is MGHRA and CDR2 YSYEKL. CDR3 nucleotides: TGCGCCAGCAGCCAAGCAACAGCAATCTCCTACGAGCAGTACTTC. Translation: CASSQATAISYEQYF.

This clone was observed a few times. V is TRBV28 and J is TRBJ1-1; a weak D match, TRBD1 (6 bases). The CDR3 is 15 amino acids. V was shortened by 3 bases and J by 1 base, with 12 bases between the two germline ends. Germline CDR1 reads MDHEN; CDR2 reads SYDVKM. CDR3 DNA: TGTGCCAGCAGTTTCGGTAAAGGGGGGAACACTGAAGCTTTCTTT. Amino acids: CASSFGKGGNTEAFF.

The chain is built from TRBV28 and TRBJ2-7; 8 bases are a match to TRBD2. V shed 7 bases, J shed 3 bases, and the junction held 8 bases outside the gene matches. The V gene's germline CDR1 is MDHEN and CDR2 SYDVKM. This CDR3 is 14 amino acids long. CDR3 in DNA: TGTGCCAGCACCAAGACCGGGACTAGCTACGAGCAGTACTTC. Translation gives CASTKTGTSYEQYF.

CDR3 sequence (DNA): TGTGCCAGCAGCCCAGGACAGGGGTTACATGGCTACACCTTC. This sequence encodes CASSPGQGLHGYTF. The chain employs TRBV7-8 and TRBJ1-2, with 9 positions matching TRBD1. Germline V CDR1 and CDR2: SGHVS, FQNEAQ. J gave up 6 bases and V 5 bases, and 7 bases lay outside the gene matches. The CDR3 is made up of 14 amino acids. Full variable domain (outside the CDR3, taken from reference TRBV7-8 and TRBJ1-2): GAGVSQSPRYKVAKRGQDVALRCDPISGHVSLFWYQQALGQGPEFLTYFQNEAQLDKSGLPSDRFFAERPEGSVSTLKIQRTQQEDSAVYLCASSPGQGLHGYTFGSGTRLTVV.

This chain connects TRBV7-9 to TRBJ2-5, with D possibly matching TRBD2 (6 bases). The CDR3 runs to 13 residues. V was pared by 6 bases and J by 2 bases, with 10 bases between. Germline CDR1 is SEHNR and CDR2 is FQNEAQ (reference sequence). DNA of the CDR3: TGTGCCAGCAGTAAGGGACTTCAAGAGACCCAGTACTTC. It is translated as CASSKGLQETQYF. Supplemented by reference TRBV7-9 and TRBJ2-5, the full variable domain reads DTGVSQNPRHKITKRGQNVTFRCDPISEHNRLYWYRQTLGQGPEFLTYFQNEAQLEKSRLLSDRFSAERPKGSFSTLEIQRTEQGDSAMYLCASSKGLQETQYFGPGTRLLVL.

This clone turned up a few times. The rearrangement joins TRBV27 to TRBJ2-7; D call uncertain. V was shortened by 2 bases and J by 2 bases, with 16 bases between the two germline ends. Germline CDR1 and CDR2: MNHEY and SMNVEV (reference sequence). There are 16 residues in the CDR3. The CDR3 loop is CASSLGGSLGPYEQYF. CDR3 nucleotides: TGTGCCAGCAGTTTAGGTGGAAGTCTGGGCCCCTACGAGCAGTACTTC.

The J gene is TRBJ1-6, the V gene TRBV27, with D unresolved. The length of the CDR3 is 14 residues. Germline assignment: CDR1 MNHEY and CDR2 SMNVEV (reference sequence). The V end lost 5 bases, the J end lost 11 bases, and 16 bases lay between the germline ends. The chain's CDR3 is CASSLQRSGTPLHF. The CDR3, as DNA: TGTGCCAGCAGTCTCCAACGCTCGGGGACACCCCTCCACTTT.

The chain recombines TRBV19 with TRBJ1-1, with D perhaps matching TRBD1 (6 bases). V shed 3 bases and J shed 6 bases, with 11 bases lying between them. The CDR3 is 13 residues long. Germline V gene lookup returns CDR1 LNHDA and CDR2 SQIVND (reference sequence). CDR3 loop: CASSIQGLSEAFF. As DNA, the CDR3 is TGTGCCAGTAGTATCCAGGGGCTTTCTGAAGCTTTCTTT.

CDR3 sequence reads: CASSLSGGRAGEQYF. The CDR3, as DNA: TGTGCCAGCAGCCTGTCTGGCGGGAGGGCGGGCGAGCAGTACTTC. The J gene is TRBJ2-5, the V gene TRBV7-9; 9 nucleotides align to TRBD2. TRBJ2-7 explains the end of the DNA better; the J call may be wrong. CDR3 size: 15 residues. CDR1 is SEHNR, CDR2 FQNEAQ, per germline (reference sequence).

The gene calls are TRBV5-6 and TRBJ2-3; TRBD2 matches 9 bases. The V gene end was trimmed by 0 bases and the J gene end by 2 bases; junction bases not matched to a gene: 4. Germline assignment: CDR1 SGHDT and CDR2 YYEEEE. The CDR3 spans 16 residues. The CDR3 DNA sequence: TGTGCCAGCAGCTTGGTCCCTAGCGGGACCACAGATACGCAGTATTTT. This translates into CASSLVPSGTTDTQYF.

A remark on this clone: Compared with germline, one end of the junction differs, possibly owing to a read error. The chain carries TRBV6-1 and TRBJ2-5; 13 nucleotides match TRBD2. The CDR3 has 15 residues. The V gene's germline CDR1 is MNHNS and CDR2 SASEGT. CDR3 nucleotides: TGTGCCAGCAGTGAAAGCCCAGCGACTAGCGGGAGGAAGAACTTC. Its translation is CASSESPATSGRKNF.

CDR3 protein: CARVEGVGNQPQHF. Written as DNA, the CDR3 is TGTGCCAGGGTGGAGGGTGTAGGCAATCAGCCCCAGCATTTT. This chain joins TRBV19 and TRBJ1-5; D remains unclear. Trimming stripped 9 bases from V and 2 bases from J, with 14 bases between. Germline V gene lookup returns CDR1 LNHDA and CDR2 SQIVND (reference sequence). The CDR3 sequence is 14 residues long.

V and J are TRBV7-9 and TRBJ1-1, with D hard to call. The germline V gene encodes CDR1 SEHNR and CDR2 FQNEAQ (reference sequence). Trimming stripped 5 bases from V and 3 bases from J, with 19 bases between. The length of the CDR3 is 16 residues. CDR3 DNA: TGTGCCAGCAGCCCTAACCTAAGGAGTCCGGACACTGAAGCTTTCTTT. This encodes CASSPNLRSPDTEAFF.